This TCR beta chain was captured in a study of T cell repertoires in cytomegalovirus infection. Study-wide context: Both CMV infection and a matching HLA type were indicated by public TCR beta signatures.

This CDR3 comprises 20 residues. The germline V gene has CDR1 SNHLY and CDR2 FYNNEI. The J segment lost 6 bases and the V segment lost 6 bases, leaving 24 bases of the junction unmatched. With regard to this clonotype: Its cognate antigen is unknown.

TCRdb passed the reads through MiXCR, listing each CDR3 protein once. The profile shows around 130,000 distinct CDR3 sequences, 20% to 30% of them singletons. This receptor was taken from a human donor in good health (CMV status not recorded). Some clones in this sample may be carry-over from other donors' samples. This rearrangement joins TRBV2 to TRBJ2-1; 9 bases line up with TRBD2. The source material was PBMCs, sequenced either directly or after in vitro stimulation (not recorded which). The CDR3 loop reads CASRGISGSTTTINFNEQFF. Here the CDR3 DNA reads TGTGCCAGCAGGGGTATTAGCGGGAGTACCACCACTATAAATTTCAATGAGCAGTTCTTC.